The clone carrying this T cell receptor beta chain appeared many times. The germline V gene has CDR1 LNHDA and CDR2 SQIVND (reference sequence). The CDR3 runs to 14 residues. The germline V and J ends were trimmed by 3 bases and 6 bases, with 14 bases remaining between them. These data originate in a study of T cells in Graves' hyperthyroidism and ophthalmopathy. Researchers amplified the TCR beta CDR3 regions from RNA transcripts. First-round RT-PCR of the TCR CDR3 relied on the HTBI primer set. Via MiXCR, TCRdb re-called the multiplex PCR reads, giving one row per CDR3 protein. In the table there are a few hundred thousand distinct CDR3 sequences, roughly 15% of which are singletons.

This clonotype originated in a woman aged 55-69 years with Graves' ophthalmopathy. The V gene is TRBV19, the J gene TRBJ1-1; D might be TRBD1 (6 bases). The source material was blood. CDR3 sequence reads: CASSMSRTVAEAFF. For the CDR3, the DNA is TGTGCCAGTAGTATGTCCCGGACAGTAGCTGAAGCTTTCTTT.